This TCR beta chain comes out of a study of PD-1 blockade in classical Hodgkin lymphoma. Study context: The patients were dosed with nivolumab 3 mg/kg, infused intravenously every 2 weeks.

This CDR3 region has 14 residues. Per the germline V gene, CDR1 is KGHSH and CDR2 is LQKENI. V shed 4 bases, J shed 4 bases, and the junction held 6 bases outside the gene matches. Study results and limitations: Initiation of nivolumab under 1 year after ASCT led to exclusion of patients. At C4D1, TCR diversity had climbed significantly for CD4+ cells, though not for CD8+ cells.

The time point is: cycle 4 day 1 (C4D1), after 5 to 7 weeks of nivolumab. Patients all relapsed after autologous stem cell transplantation, and there was variation in brentuximab vedotin exposure. As for this clone: The antigen is unknown.

Produced via immunoSEQ multiplex PCR; TCRdb's table is partial and in-frame only. The table lists roughly 60,000 clones, about 89% of them singletons, with 10% in the top ten. The TCR originated in a human donor with classical Hodgkin lymphoma. The rearrangement links TRBV18 to TRBJ2-7, with 8 bases lining up with TRBD2. The source was peripheral blood mononuclear cells (PBMCs), collected before the fourth cycle of nivolumab. The CDR3 nucleotides read TGTGCCAGCTCACGTTTTGGACTAGCTTACGAGCAGTACTTC. Translating it yields CASSRFGLAYEQYF.